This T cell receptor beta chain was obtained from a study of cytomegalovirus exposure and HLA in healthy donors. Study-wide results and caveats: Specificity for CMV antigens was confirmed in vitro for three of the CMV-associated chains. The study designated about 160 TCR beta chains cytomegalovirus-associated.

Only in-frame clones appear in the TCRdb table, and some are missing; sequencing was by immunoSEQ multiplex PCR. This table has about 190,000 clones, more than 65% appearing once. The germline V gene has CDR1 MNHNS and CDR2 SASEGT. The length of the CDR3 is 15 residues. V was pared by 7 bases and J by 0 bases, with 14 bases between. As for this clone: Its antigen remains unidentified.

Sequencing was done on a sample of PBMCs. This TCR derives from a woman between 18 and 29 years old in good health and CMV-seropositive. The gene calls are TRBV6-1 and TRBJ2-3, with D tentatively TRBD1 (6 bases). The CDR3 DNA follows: TGTGCCAGCACCAAAGGACAGCCTAGCACAGATACGCAGTATTTT. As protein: CASTKGQPSTDTQYF.